These 11 T cell receptor beta chains originate from one sample sequenced in a study of shared clonotypes between healthy human individuals. The protocol was immunoSEQ multiplex PCR, while the TCRdb copy is restricted to in-frame clones and leaves out a portion. The sample contains about 2,500,000 clones, around nine tenths of which appear only once. Source material: naive CD4+ T cells sorted from blood. The subset denotes: CD45RA+ positively selected. These receptors were collected from a man younger than 35 in good health.

This clone was seen just once. This chain links TRBV29-1 with TRBJ1-3, with D tentatively TRBD1 (5 bases). The V end lost 7 bases, the J end lost 2 bases, and 9 bases lay between the germline ends. CDR1 and CDR2 from the germline V gene are SQVTM and ANQGSEA. This CDR3 comprises 12 residues. The CDR3 sequence is CSARDPGNTIYF. CDR3 sequence (DNA): TGCAGCGCGAGGGACCCTGGAAACACCATATATTTT.

The gene calls are TRBV5-6 and TRBJ1-2; 7 nucleotides agree with TRBD1. The V gene end was trimmed by 5 bases and the J gene end by 0 bases; junction bases not matched to a gene: 7. CDR1 is SGHDT and CDR2 is YYEEEE in the germline V gene. This CDR3 contains 15 residues. Here the CDR3 reads CASSVPGTANYGYTF. CDR3 sequence (DNA): TGTGCCAGCAGTGTGCCGGGGACAGCTAACTATGGCTACACCTTC.

The chain couples TRBV11-2 to TRBJ1-2; D may be TRBD1 (6 bases). The V gene's germline CDR1 is SGHAT and CDR2 FQNNGV. V was clipped by 1 base and J by 5 bases, with 23 bases between them. The CDR3 loop spans 18 amino acids. The CDR3 sequence is CASSLAGGAMGLRYGYTF. The DNA of the CDR3 is TGTGCCAGCAGCTTAGCGGGGGGGGCGATGGGATTAAGGTATGGCTACACCTTC.

The chain uses TRBV28 and TRBJ1-2, with D unresolved. The CDR3 has 13 residues. Trimming left V 6 bases short and J 5 bases short, with 13 bases between. CDR1 is MDHEN and CDR2 is SYDVKM in the germline V gene. Here the CDR3 DNA reads TGTGCCAGCAGCCTGGACCACCAGTATGGCTACACCTTC. It yields the protein CASSLDHQYGYTF.

The chain couples TRBV7-2 to TRBJ2-7; no reliable D call. The V and J ends lost 3 bases and 2 bases respectively, with 11 bases between them. The CDR3 covers 14 residues. Germline V gene lookup returns CDR1 SGHTA and CDR2 FQGNSA. The CDR3 loop is CASSLARLTYEQYF. Written as DNA, the CDR3 is TGTGCCAGCAGCTTGGCCAGGTTGACCTACGAGCAGTACTTC.

V is TRBV7-8 and J is TRBJ2-6; TRBD2 matches at 9 bases. The ends lost 8 bases at V and 0 bases at J; junction bases unmatched: 5. This CDR3 region has 16 residues. CDR1 is SGHVS and CDR2 is FQNEAQ in the germline V gene. CDR3 nucleotide sequence: TGTGCCAGCTGGACTAGCGATCCCTCTGGGGCCAACGTCCTGACTTTC. Translation gives CASWTSDPSGANVLTF.

This sequence joins TRBV11-2 and TRBJ2-1; 7 bases line up with TRBD1. The J segment lost 16 bases and the V segment lost 5 bases, leaving 20 bases of the junction unmatched. The CDR3 has 15 amino acids. Germline V gene data show CDR1 as SGHAT and CDR2 as FQNNGV. The CDR3: CASSIDRVGPRLDFF. CDR3 nucleotides: TGTGCCAGCAGCATCGACAGGGTAGGCCCTAGGCTTGATTTCTTC.

V is TRBV19 and J is TRBJ2-3; a weak D match, TRBD2 (6 bases). Trimming took off 3 bases at V and 1 base at J, with 14 bases between the two ends. This CDR3 region has 16 residues. Germline loops: CDR1 LNHDA, CDR2 SQIVND (reference sequence). The DNA of the CDR3 is TGTGCCAGTAGTATGAGCGGGCTGTTTCGCACAGATACGCAGTATTTT. Translating gives CASSMSGLFRTDTQYF.

The rearrangement uses TRBV7-2 and TRBJ2-1, with D possibly matching TRBD2 (5 bases). This CDR3 contains 14 residues. The V gene lost 5 bases and the J gene lost 4 bases, with 12 bases spanning the gap. Germline V gene data show CDR1 as SGHTA and CDR2 as FQGNSA. The CDR3 spells CASSLGEGYNEQFF. CDR3 sequence (DNA): TGTGCCAGCAGCCTCGGGGAAGGGTACAATGAGCAGTTCTTC.

This clone showed up just a few times. This rearrangement joins TRBV19 to TRBJ1-1; 9 nucleotides line up with TRBD1. Germline CDR1 reads LNHDA; CDR2 reads SQIVND (reference sequence). This CDR3 region has 15 residues. J gave up 1 base and V 4 bases, and 4 bases lay outside the gene matches. The CDR3 nucleotides read TGTGCCAGTAGTACCAGACAGGGGGAGAACACTGAAGCTTTCTTT. Its protein is CASSTRQGENTEAFF.

The gene calls are TRBV11-2 and TRBJ2-7; D unresolved. CDR3 length: 13 residues. V was trimmed by 6 bases and J by 0 bases, leaving 9 bases between them. CDR1 SGHAT and CDR2 FQNNGV come from the germline V gene. The DNA of the CDR3 is TGTGCCAGCAGGAAAGCTAGCTCCTACGAGCAGTACTTC. Protein: CASRKASSYEQYF. The full variable domain, its missing parts supplied by reference TRBV11-2 and TRBJ2-7, is EAGVAQSPRYKIIEKRQSVAFWCNPISGHATLYWYQQILGQGPKLLIQFQNNGVVDDSQLPKDRFSAERLKGVDSTLKIQPAKLEDSAVYLCASRKASSYEQYFGPGTRLTVT.